The clone carrying this TCR beta chain was detected many times. Its antigen is as yet unknown. TCRdb ran MiXCR on the 5' RACE reads and lists one entry per CDR3 protein. The sample holds 200,000 to 300,000 distinct CDR3 sequences, less than 10% seen once. Germline values: CDR1 ENHRY, CDR2 SYGVKD. The ends were cut back, 6 bases at V and 4 bases at J, with 9 bases in the middle. The CDR3 covers 13 residues. The data originate from a study of CD8 T cells in ankylosing spondylitis. Notes on the study in general: Both synovial fluid and blood in reactive arthritis had previously been reported to carry some motif variants.

The receptor comes from a male donor with ankylosing spondylitis or in good health (not recorded which). The chain has TRBV10-3 and TRBJ2-2, with D tentatively TRBD2 (6 bases). The source material was blood, either unsorted or a sorted T cell fraction (not recorded which). DNA for the CDR3: TGTGCCATCAGGGGGGGAATCACCGGGGAGCTGTTTTTT. This codes for CAIRGGITGELFF.